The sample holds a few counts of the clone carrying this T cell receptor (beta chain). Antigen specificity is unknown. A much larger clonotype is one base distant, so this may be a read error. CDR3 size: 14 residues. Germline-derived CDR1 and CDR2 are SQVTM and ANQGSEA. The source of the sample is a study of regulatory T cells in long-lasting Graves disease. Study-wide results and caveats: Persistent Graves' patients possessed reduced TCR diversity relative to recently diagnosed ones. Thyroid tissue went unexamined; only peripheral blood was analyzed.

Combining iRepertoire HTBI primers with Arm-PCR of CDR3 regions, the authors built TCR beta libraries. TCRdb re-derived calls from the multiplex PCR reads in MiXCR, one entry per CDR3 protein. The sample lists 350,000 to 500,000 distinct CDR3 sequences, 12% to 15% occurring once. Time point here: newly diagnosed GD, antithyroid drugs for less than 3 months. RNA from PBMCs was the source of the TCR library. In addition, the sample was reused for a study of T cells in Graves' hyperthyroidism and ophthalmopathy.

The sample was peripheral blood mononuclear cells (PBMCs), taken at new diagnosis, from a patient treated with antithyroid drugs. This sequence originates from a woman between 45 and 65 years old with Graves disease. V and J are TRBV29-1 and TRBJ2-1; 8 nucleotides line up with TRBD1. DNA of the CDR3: TGCAGCGTTGACGCAGGGGGCGCCTACAATGAGCAGTCCTTC. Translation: CSVDAGGAYNEQSF.